This TCR beta chain was documented in a study of blood T cell repertoires in COVID-19. Across the whole study: Both acute and convalescent COVID-19 samples were obtained from the United States, Italy and Spain.

CDR3 length equals 13 residues. CDR1 SGHNT and CDR2 YENEEA come from the germline V gene. V gave up 3 bases and J gave up 4 bases, with 9 bases separating them. TCRdb's table, derived via immunoSEQ multiplex PCR, lists solely in-frame clones and lacks some. The table shows tens of thousands of clones, with around 87% occurring only once. This clone appeared a few times. This clonotype was sampled from a human donor with acute or convalescent COVID-19. The donor label of this sample is uncertain. V is TRBV11-3 and J is TRBJ2-5, with D perhaps TRBD1 (7 bases). The material sequenced was peripheral blood. The CDR3: CASSFRGAETQYF. The CDR3 DNA follows: TGTGCCAGCAGCTTCAGGGGGGCAGAGACCCAGTACTTC.